This T cell receptor beta chain was observed in a study of cytomegalovirus exposure and HLA in healthy donors. PCR involved 60 Vbeta and 13 Jbeta primers. Using immunoSEQ multiplex PCR, the repertoire was profiled, and TCRdb retains in-frame clones only, with some absent. Among tens of thousands of clones listed, 6% to 9% were seen once. This sequence was found in a man aged 45 to 65 in good health and CMV-seronegative. Material for sequencing was PBMCs.

The CDR3 sequence: CASKGRGYQPQHF. CDR3 in DNA: TGTGCCTCGAAGGGCCGGGGTTATCAGCCCCAGCATTTT. This chain uses TRBV19 with TRBJ1-5; the D is unclear. CDR1 is LNHDA, CDR2 SQIVND, per germline (reference sequence). The V and J ends lost 11 bases and 5 bases respectively, with 16 bases between them. The CDR3 spans 13 residues.